This TCR beta chain is drawn from a study of blood T cell repertoires in COVID-19. Study information: T cells, B-cell-depleted T cells, or PBMCs provided the cDNA or gDNA that served as material.

Per the original data handling: Counts of nucleated cells, estimated from reference gene primer amplification, were obtained. Sequencing used immunoSEQ multiplex PCR; TCRdb keeps in-frame clones, though not all of them. The V and J calls and clone size were taken over from that table, and D and trimming were inferred from the DNA. Here the sample spans roughly 410,000 clones, approximately 90% being singletons. Germline loops: CDR1 LGHDT, CDR2 YNNKEL (reference sequence). CDR3 length: 16 residues. Trimming removed 0 bases at V and 0 bases at J, with 11 bases between. The chain carries TRBV3-1 (or the pseudogene TRBV3-2) and TRBJ1-2; the D is unclear. The TCR comes from a woman in her 40s with COVID-19, enrolled during active disease. Sample: peripheral blood. The CDR3 DNA is TGTGCCAGCAGCCAAGATCTCGGAACAGCTAACTATGGCTACACCTTC. Translation: CASSQDLGTANYGYTF.